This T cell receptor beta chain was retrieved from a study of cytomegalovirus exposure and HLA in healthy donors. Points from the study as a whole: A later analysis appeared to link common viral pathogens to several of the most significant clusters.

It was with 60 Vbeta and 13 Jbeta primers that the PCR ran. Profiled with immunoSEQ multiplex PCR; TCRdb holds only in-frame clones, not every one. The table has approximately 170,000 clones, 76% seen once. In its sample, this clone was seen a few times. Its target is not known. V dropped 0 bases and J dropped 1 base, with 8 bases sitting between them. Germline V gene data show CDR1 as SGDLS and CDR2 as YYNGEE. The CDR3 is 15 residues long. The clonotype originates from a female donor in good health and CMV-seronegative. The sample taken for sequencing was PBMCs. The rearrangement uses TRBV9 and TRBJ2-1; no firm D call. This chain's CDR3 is CASSVELLSYNEQFF. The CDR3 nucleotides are TGTGCCAGCAGCGTAGAGTTACTTTCCTACAATGAGCAGTTCTTC.